Presented here are 27 T cell receptor beta chains from one specimen sequenced in a study of cytomegalovirus exposure and HLA in healthy donors. Primers included in the PCR were 60 Vbeta and 13 Jbeta primers. The method was immunoSEQ multiplex PCR; TCRdb's version includes in-frame clones alone and lacks a portion of them. The sample lists roughly 120,000 clones, 81% occurring once. The sequenced sample consisted of PBMCs. These receptors all come from a woman aged 30 to 39 in good health and CMV-seronegative.

The chain combines TRBV5-1 with TRBJ2-7; a weak D match, TRBD2 (6 bases). Germline V CDR1 and CDR2: SGHRS, YFSETQ. The CDR3 consists of 15 residues. V was pared by 0 bases and J by 0 bases, with 10 bases between. The CDR3 protein is CASSLVTGASYEQYF. CDR3 coding DNA: TGCGCCAGCAGCTTGGTGACGGGAGCCTCCTACGAGCAGTACTTC.

The chain uses TRBV6-1 and TRBJ2-5; D uncertain. The CDR3 sequence is 15 residues long. CDR1 is MNHNS, CDR2 SASEGT, per germline. Between the trimmed V and J ends, which lost 6 bases and 2 bases, there was a span of 16 bases. The CDR3 DNA sequence: TGTGCCAGCAGCCACTCTCGGGTGGAGCAAGAGACCCAGTACTTC. Translation gives CASSHSRVEQETQYF.

This chain uses TRBV1 with TRBJ2-1; the table's D gene call, TRBD2, was not cross checked with the DNA. TRBV1 is designated a pseudogene. The CDR3 length is 15 residues. CDR3 DNA sequence: TGCACCAGCAGCCAAGGACTTAGCTCCTACAATGAGCAGTTCTTC. It translates to CTSSQGLSSYNEQFF.

V gene TRBV19 combines with J gene TRBJ2-1, with 10 nucleotides matching TRBD2. This CDR3 contains 14 residues. The germline gives CDR1 LNHDA, CDR2 SQIVND (reference sequence). V gave up 4 bases and J gave up 10 bases; unmatched junction bases: 7. CDR3 nucleotide sequence: TGTGCCAGTAGTAACCTAGCGGGAGTATTGGAGCAGTTCTTC. Protein: CASSNLAGVLEQFF.

This clone has more than one count but fewer than ten. The chain couples TRBV10-1 to TRBJ2-4; tentatively, D is TRBD2 (5 bases). V lost 6 bases and J lost 8, with 20 bases in between. Germline values: CDR1 WNHNN, CDR2 SYGVQD (reference sequence). The CDR3 sequence is 15 residues long. CDR3 DNA: TGCGCCAGCAGCTCGGGGTCAGCCCGAGTCGACATTCAGTACTTC. Its protein product is CASSSGSARVDIQYF.

As for this clone: One end of the junction is discordant with germline, which a read error may explain. The V and J genes are TRBV7-9 and TRBJ2-7; D not certain. Germline V gene lookup returns CDR1 SEHNR and CDR2 FQNEAQ (reference sequence). This CDR3 is built from 12 residues. This CDR3 reads CSSSLGTGGQYF. In DNA, the CDR3 is TGTTCCAGCAGCTTAGGTACTGGCGGGCAGTACTTC.

The genes are TRBV27 and TRBJ2-1, with 12 bases that match TRBD2. The V gene's germline CDR1 is MNHEY and CDR2 SMNVEV (reference sequence). Germline trimming cut 0 bases from V and 8 bases from J; bases unmatched to any gene: 5. CDR3 length equals 16 residues. CDR3 residues: CASSLSTSGRSYEQFF. The DNA of the CDR3 is TGTGCCAGCAGTTTATCTACTAGCGGGAGGAGCTATGAGCAGTTCTTC.

V and J are TRBV18 and TRBJ1-4; D perhaps matches TRBD1 (5 bases). The CDR3 runs 12 residues. V gave up 4 bases and J gave up 15 bases, with 15 bases separating them. Germline V CDR1 and CDR2: KGHSH, LQKENI. The CDR3 bases are TGTGCCAGCTCACAACCCACAGGTTGGTTGTTTTTT. Translation gives CASSQPTGWLFF.

V is TRBV9 and J is TRBJ2-5; 7 bases line up with TRBD2. Germline CDR1 reads SGDLS; CDR2 reads YYNGEE. The CDR3 spans 15 residues. V was pared by 0 bases and J by 1 base, with 3 bases of the junction left unmatched. Here the CDR3 DNA reads TGTGCCAGCAGCGTAGGGGAGGGCACCCAAGAGACCCAGTACTTC. This gives the protein CASSVGEGTQETQYF.

The rearrangement uses TRBV7-9 and TRBJ2-5, with 8 bases aligning to TRBD1. V shed 7 bases, J shed 1 base, and the junction held 5 bases outside the gene matches. The CDR3 consists of 14 residues. The germline V gene encodes CDR1 SEHNR and CDR2 FQNEAQ (reference sequence). The DNA for the CDR3 is TGTGCCAGCAAACAGGGGGGATCCCAAGAGACCCAGTACTTC. It yields the protein CASKQGGSQETQYF.

The chain joins TRBV5-1 to TRBJ2-7; 7 bases match TRBD2. Looked up from germline, CDR1 is SGHRS and CDR2 is YFSETQ. CDR3 length: 14 amino acids. V dropped 1 base and J dropped 7; count of bases not matched to a gene: 8. The CDR3 loop reads CASSLPWEGGEQYF. CDR3 nucleotides: TGCGCCAGCAGCTTGCCGTGGGAGGGAGGGGAGCAGTACTTC.

The CDR3: CASSSDMRITGELFF. DNA of the CDR3: TGTGCCAGCAGCTCGGACATGAGGATCACCGGGGAGCTGTTTTTT. The chain joins TRBV7-9 to TRBJ2-2; D may be TRBD1 (5 bases). V was pared by 4 bases and J by 4 bases, with 13 bases between. The CDR3 is 15 amino acids. CDR1 is SEHNR, CDR2 FQNEAQ, per germline (reference sequence).

The chain joins TRBV5-6 to TRBJ2-3; 10 nucleotides align to TRBD1. This CDR3 is 14 amino acids long. J was trimmed by 4 bases and V by 4 bases; bases with no gene match: 3. Germline-derived CDR1 and CDR2 are SGHDT and YYEEEE. For the CDR3, the DNA is TGTGCCAGCAGCCAGGGACAGGGGCCAGATACGCAGTATTTT. Its translation: CASSQGQGPDTQYF.

This clone appeared a few times. The chain combines TRBV7-9 with TRBJ1-1, with D perhaps TRBD1 (5 bases). CDR1 and CDR2 from the germline V gene are SEHNR and FQNEAQ (reference sequence). This CDR3 is 14 amino acids long. V was pared by 1 base and J by 2 bases, with 8 bases between. The CDR3: CASSLGGGNTEAFF. As DNA, the CDR3 is TGTGCCAGCAGCTTAGGGGGGGGTAACACTGAAGCTTTCTTT.

The chain recombines TRBV2 with TRBJ1-4, with D uncertain. Germline V CDR1 and CDR2: SNHLY, FYNNEI. CDR3 length equals 12 residues. Trimming shortened V by 5 bases and J by 8 bases, and 9 bases separated the two germline ends. This chain's CDR3 is CASSPPLEKLFF. In DNA, the CDR3 is TGTGCCAGCAGTCCCCCTCTCGAAAAACTGTTTTTT.

The gene calls are TRBV2 and TRBJ1-1; 8 nucleotides align to TRBD1. The CDR3 has 13 amino acids. V dropped 6 bases and J dropped 6; count of bases not matched to a gene: 6. Per the germline V gene, CDR1 is SNHLY and CDR2 is FYNNEI. CDR3 in DNA: TGTGCCAGCAGCCTGGGACAGGTTTCTGAAGCTTTCTTT. The encoded protein is CASSLGQVSEAFF.

The J gene is TRBJ2-3, the V gene TRBV19, with 9 bases matching TRBD2. V trimming: 3 bases; J trimming: 7 bases; junction bases outside the gene matches: 5. CDR3 size: 14 residues. Germline CDR1 LNHDA, CDR2 SQIVND (reference sequence). CDR3 nucleotides: TGTGCCAGTAGTATCTCCTCTAGCGGGAATACGCAGTATTTT. Translating gives CASSISSSGNTQYF.

This clone showed up just a few times. The gene calls are TRBV23-1 and TRBJ2-3, with 13 nucleotides matching TRBD2. TRBV23-1 has ORF status, its function being uncertain. This CDR3 comprises 20 residues. Trimming cost V 3 bases and J 1 base; bases outside gene matches: 13. The CDR3 reads CASSHPRTSGRERGTDTQYF. The CDR3 nucleotides read TGCGCCAGCAGTCACCCCCGGACTAGCGGGAGAGAAAGGGGCACAGATACGCAGTATTTT.

Comment on this clone: Other DNA sequences in the same sample also yield this CDR3. The chain carries TRBV7-2 and TRBJ2-1; 7 bases agree with TRBD2. The V and J ends lost 3 bases and 5 bases, in that order; junction bases with no gene match: 1. The CDR3 consists of 13 residues. CDR1 and CDR2 (germline): SGHTA, FQGNSA. CDR3 region: CASSLAGDNEQFF. DNA for the CDR3: TGTGCCAGCAGCTTGGCGGGGGACAATGAGCAGTTCTTC.

The chain is built from TRBV9 and TRBJ1-6; no clear D. This CDR3 region has 13 residues. The germline V and J ends were trimmed by 2 bases and 10 bases, with 10 bases remaining between them. Germline V gives CDR1 SGDLS, CDR2 YYNGEE. The CDR3 DNA reads as TGTGCCAGCAGCGTGGGTCCGGGGTCACCCCTCCACTTT. Amino acid sequence: CASSVGPGSPLHF.

This rearrangement joins TRBV5-1 to TRBJ2-2; TRBD1 agrees at 7 bases. Losses at the gene ends were 4 bases for V and 1 base for J; bases not matched to a gene: 4. CDR1 is SGHRS, CDR2 YFSETQ, per germline. This CDR3 region has 15 residues. The CDR3 DNA reads TGCGCCAGCAGCCAGCAGGGGGAGAACACCGGGGAGCTGTTTTTT. Protein sequence: CASSQQGENTGELFF.

A few counts support this clone. V is TRBV7-9 and J is TRBJ2-1; D possibly corresponds to TRBD1 (6 bases). The CDR3 is made up of 13 amino acids. In germline, CDR1 is SEHNR, CDR2 FQNEAQ (reference sequence). Trimming shortened V by 5 bases and J by 9 bases, and 14 bases separated the two germline ends. DNA for the CDR3: TGTGCCAGCAGCCCAGGGACATATACTGAGCAGTTCTTC. Its protein product is CASSPGTYTEQFF.

The chain uses TRBV7-9 and TRBJ2-6; TRBD1 matches 8 bases. The V gene's germline CDR1 is SEHNR and CDR2 FQNEAQ (reference sequence). The CDR3 is 19 amino acids. The V segment lost 5 bases and the J segment 0 bases; nucleotides outside the gene matches: 12. CDR3 amino acids: CASSEESGTGLSGANVLTF. CDR3 DNA: TGTGCCAGCAGCGAAGAATCCGGGACAGGCCTCTCTGGGGCCAACGTCCTGACTTTC.

The V and J genes are TRBV6-5 and TRBJ1-2; D call uncertain. V was shortened by 0 bases and J by 7 bases, with 18 bases between the two germline ends. CDR1 and CDR2 (germline): MNHEY, SVGAGI. CDR3 size: 16 residues. CDR3 bases: TGTGCCAGCAGTTACTCGCAGGTTGTGGCCGTAAGTGGCTACACCTTC. Translating gives CASSYSQVVAVSGYTF.

The chain carries TRBV4-1 and TRBJ2-7; 7 bases are shared with TRBD2. CDR1 and CDR2 from the germline V gene are MGHRA and YSYEKL. This CDR3 is built from 14 residues. Germline trimming cut 0 bases from V and 5 bases from J; bases unmatched to any gene: 4. The CDR3 region has the DNA TGCGCCAGCAGCCAAGAGGGGGAGGGAAACGAGCAGTACTTC. Amino acids: CASSQEGEGNEQYF.

This clone was picked up a small number of times. V is TRBV4-1 and J is TRBJ2-7; maybe TRBD2 (6 bases). Trimming shortened V by 3 bases and J by 2 bases, and 20 bases separated the two germline ends. Per germline, CDR1 MGHRA and CDR2 YSYEKL. There are 17 residues in the CDR3. The CDR3 coding sequence is TGCGCCAGCAGCCAGATGGCGTCGGGGGAGCTCCCCTACGAGCAGTACTTC. Protein product: CASSQMASGELPYEQYF.

CDR3 DNA: TGTGCCAGCAGTTTATGGAGCGGGGGCCAGGGGGATACGCAGTATTTT. Its protein is CASSLWSGGQGDTQYF. The rearrangement joins TRBV6-5 to TRBJ2-3; TRBD2 agrees at 8 bases. CDR1 MNHEY and CDR2 SVGAGI come from the germline V gene. The J segment lost 6 bases and the V segment lost 4 bases, leaving 12 bases of the junction unmatched. CDR3 size: 16 residues.